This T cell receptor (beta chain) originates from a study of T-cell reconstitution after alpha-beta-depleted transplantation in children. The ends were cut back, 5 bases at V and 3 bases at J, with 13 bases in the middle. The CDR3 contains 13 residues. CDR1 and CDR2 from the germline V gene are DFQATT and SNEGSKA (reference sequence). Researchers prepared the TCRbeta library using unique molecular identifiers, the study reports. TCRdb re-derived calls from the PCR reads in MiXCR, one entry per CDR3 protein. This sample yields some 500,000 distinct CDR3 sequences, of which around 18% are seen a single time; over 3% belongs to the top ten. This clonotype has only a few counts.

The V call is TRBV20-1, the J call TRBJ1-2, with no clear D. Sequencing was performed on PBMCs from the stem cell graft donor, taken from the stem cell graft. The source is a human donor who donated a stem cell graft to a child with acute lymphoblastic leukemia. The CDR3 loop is CSAFTHNDYGYTF. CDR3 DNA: TGCAGTGCTTTTACACACAACGACTATGGCTACACCTTC.